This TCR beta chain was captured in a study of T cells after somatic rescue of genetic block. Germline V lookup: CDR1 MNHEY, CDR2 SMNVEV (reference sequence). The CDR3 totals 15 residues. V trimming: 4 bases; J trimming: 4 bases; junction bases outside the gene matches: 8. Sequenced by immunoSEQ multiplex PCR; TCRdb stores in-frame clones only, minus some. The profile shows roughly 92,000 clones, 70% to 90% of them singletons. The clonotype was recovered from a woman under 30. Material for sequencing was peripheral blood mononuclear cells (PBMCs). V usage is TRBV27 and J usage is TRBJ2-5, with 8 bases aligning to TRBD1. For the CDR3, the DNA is TGTGCCAGCAGTTCACCCTCTACAGGGGGAGAGACCCAGTACTTC. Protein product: CASSSPSTGGETQYF.